The rows below give T cell receptor beta chains drawn from one sample of a study of blood T cells in healthy people across ages. From the 5' RACE reads, TCRdb called clonotypes with MiXCR, one entry per CDR3 protein. Of about 1.6 million distinct CDR3 sequences listed, roughly a third are singletons. Sequenced: blood. Every receptor here comes from a woman in her thirties in good health. CDR3s include the opening cysteine and the closing phenylalanine or tryptophan. Each record gives: clone size, D gene, V gene, J gene, CDR3 DNA, CDR3 protein. A D gene is named only where the DNA matches it firmly. Size values are once, few and many counts, or a class for expanded clones, and some rows have none.

.	TRBD1	TRBV5-1	TRBJ1-1	TGCGCCAGCAGCTTGCTCGACGGACAGGATGAAGCTTTCTTT	CASSLLDGQDEAFF
.	.	TRBV9	TRBJ2-1	TGTGCCAGCAGCGTCGGAGTGGGGGCCTACAATGAGCAGTTCTTC	CASSVGVGAYNEQFF
once	.	TRBV9	TRBJ1-3	TGTGCCAGCAGCGCGGGCGGCACCATCTCTGGAAACACCATATATTTT	CASSAGGTISGNTIYF
few	TRBD2	TRBV10-3	TRBJ2-3	TGTGCCATCAGTGATTCGAATGGACTAGCGGGGGTCACAGATACGCAGTATTTT	CAISDSNGLAGVTDTQYF
few	TRBD2	TRBV3-1	TRBJ2-5	TGTGCCAGCAGCCAAGGTCTAGCGGGAGGGGTTGAGACCCAGTACTTC	CASSQGLAGGVETQYF
.	.	TRBV9	TRBJ2-7	TGTGCCAGTCCAGGGGGGATAGTTGGCTACGAGCAGTACTTC	CASPGGIVGYEQYF
.	.	TRBV7-2	TRBJ1-4	TGTGCCAGCAGCAGGGGGATCGGTAATGAAAAACTGTTTTTT	CASSRGIGNEKLFF
.	.	TRBV30	TRBJ2-1	TGTGCCTGGACCTACATATCGGCAAGCAGTGAGCAGTTCTTC	CAWTYISASSEQFF
.	.	TRBV29-1	TRBJ1-5	TGCAGCGCCGTTGGCCGGGACAATCAGCCCCAGCATTTT	CSAVGRDNQPQHF
few	.	TRBV20-1	TRBJ2-5	TGCAGTCCGACTGCACAGGGAAGAGAGACCCAGTACTTC	CSPTAQGRETQYF
few	.	TRBV20-1	TRBJ2-1	TGCAGTACCGACGACGAAGACAATGAGCAGTTCTTC	CSTDDEDNEQFF
.	.	TRBV30	TRBJ2-1	TGTGCCTGGAGTCGACCGGGCGGGACTTCTATCAATGAGCAGTTCTTC	CAWSRPGGTSINEQFF
.	.	TRBV7-6	TRBJ2-5	TGTGCCAGCAGCAGGGGACCTGTACAACGAGAGACCCAGTACTTC	CASSRGPVQRETQYF
few	.	TRBV19	TRBJ2-1	TGTGCCAGTAGAGCGACCAATGTGGATGAGCAGTTCTTC	CASRATNVDEQFF
few	.	TRBV10-3	TRBJ1-2	TGTGCCATCAGTGTGGCAGGGGGCTACACCTTC	CAISVAGGYTF
.	TRBD1	TRBV5-1	TRBJ2-5	TGCGCCAGCAGCTCCAAACAGGGGGAGACCCAGTACTTC	CASSSKQGETQYF
.	.	TRBV20-1	TRBJ1-5	TGCAGTGCTAGAGGGGCAGACCATAGCAATCAGCCCCAGCATTTT	CSARGADHSNQPQHF
.	TRBD2	TRBV5-1	TRBJ2-1	TGCGCCAGCAGCTTTTATAGCGGGAGCCTAAGTGAGCAGTTCTTC	CASSFYSGSLSEQFF
few	.	TRBV9	TRBJ1-2	TGTGCCAGCAGCGCGCTGAGGGCACGCGGTTATGGCTACACCTTC	CASSALRARGYGYTF
many	.	TRBV4-1	TRBJ2-5	TGCGCCAGCAGCCAAGACCCGACAGTCGGAGAGACCCAGTACTTC	CASSQDPTVGETQYF
few	TRBD1	TRBV3-1	TRBJ1-2	TGTGCCAGCAGACTGGGACAGGACTATGGCTACACCTTC	CASRLGQDYGYTF
.	.	TRBV3-1	TRBJ1-1	TGTGCCAGCAGCATGACGGACAAGCACACTGAAGCTTTCTTT	CASSMTDKHTEAFF
many	.	TRBV5-1	TRBJ2-7	TGCGCCAGCAGCTTGGTTGGTGCGGAGCAGTACTTC	CASSLVGAEQYF
.	.	TRBV5-1	TRBJ2-2	TGCGCCAGCAGATCTGGCGGGGAGCTGTTTTTT	CASRSGGELFF
few	TRBD1	TRBV5-1	TRBJ2-1	TGCGCCAGCAAGCTCGGACAGGGGGCCTACAATGAGCAGTTCTTC	CASKLGQGAYNEQFF
many	.	TRBV27	TRBJ2-7	TGCGCCAGCAGCCCTGGAGGGACACCGACCTACGAGCAGTACTTC	CASSPGGTPTYEQYF
many	.	TRBV7-2	TRBJ2-7	TGTGCCAGCAGCTATACCTCGAGGGAGCAGTACTTC	CASSYTSREQYF
few	TRBD1	TRBV20-1	TRBJ2-7	TGCAGTGCTGTTACAGGGGGCTTCAACGAGCAGTACTTC	CSAVTGGFNEQYF
few	.	TRBV27	TRBJ2-7	TGTGCCAGCAGTTCCATGGCAGGCTACGAGCAGTACTTC	CASSSMAGYEQYF
few	TRBD2	TRBV4-1	TRBJ2-3	TGCGCCAGCAGCCAAGTGACTAGCAGGACCGTCCAGGATACGCAGTATTTT	CASSQVTSRTVQDTQYF
once	.	TRBV18	TRBJ2-7	TGTGCCAGCTCAAAACGACAGGAGGAGAATTACGAGCAGTACTTC	CASSKRQEENYEQYF
.	TRBD2	TRBV5-6	TRBJ2-3	TGTGCCAGCAGCGTGACTAGCGTAGTCACAGATACGCAGTATTTT	CASSVTSVVTDTQYF
.	.	TRBV27	TRBJ2-7	TGTGCCAGCAGTCCCCCCCAGGACTACGAGCAGTACTTC	CASSPPQDYEQYF
.	.	TRBV16	TRBJ1-4	TGTGCCAGCAGCCCCGACAGCCCAAATGAAAAACTGTTTTTT	CASSPDSPNEKLFF
few	.	TRBV29-1	TRBJ2-2	TGCAGCGTTGTTTCTGGGCCCCGGGACACCGGGGAGCTGTTTTTT	CSVVSGPRDTGELFF
many	.	TRBV29-1	TRBJ1-2	TGCAGCGTTGAGCCCGCAGGGCTGGGGTTTAACTATGGCTACACCTTC	CSVEPAGLGFNYGYTF
.	.	TRBV5-6	TRBJ2-3	TGTGCCAGCAGCTCGTTGGGGATGACAGATACGCAGTATTTT	CASSSLGMTDTQYF
few	TRBD2	TRBV30	TRBJ2-7	TGTGCCTGGAGCAACATACTAGCGGGAGATGGAAACGAGCAGTACTTC	CAWSNILAGDGNEQYF
.	.	TRBV20-1	TRBJ2-5	TGCAGTGCTAGAGATTCTTGGGAGACCCAGTACTTC	CSARDSWETQYF
.	TRBD1	TRBV10-3	TRBJ1-1	TGTGCCATTGGGACAGGGGGTTACGAAGCTTTCTTT	CAIGTGGYEAFF
.	.	TRBV10-3	TRBJ2-5	TGCGCCATCATGGGTCCCTGGGGGACCCAGTACTTC	CAIMGPWGTQYF
few	TRBD2	TRBV20-1	TRBJ2-2	TGCAGTGCCAAAAGTAGCGGGGGGCGTTATTTGACCGGGGAGCTGTTTTTT	CSAKSSGGRYLTGELFF
few	TRBD1	TRBV11-2	TRBJ1-2	TGTGCCAGCAGCCCAGGACAGGGTCGCTACACCTTC	CASSPGQGRYTF
few	.	TRBV6-2/TRBV6-3	TRBJ1-2	TGTGCCAGCAGTTACGACTGGGAAGTTAGCTATGGCTACACCTTC	CASSYDWEVSYGYTF
few	TRBD2	TRBV20-1	TRBJ2-3	TGCAGTGCTAGAGCCCCTCGGACTAGCGGGTTGGATACGCAGTATTTT	CSARAPRTSGLDTQYF
.	.	TRBV12-3/TRBV12-4	TRBJ2-2	TGTGCCAGCAGTTTATTTGAAGCCGGGGAGCTGTTTTTT	CASSLFEAGELFF